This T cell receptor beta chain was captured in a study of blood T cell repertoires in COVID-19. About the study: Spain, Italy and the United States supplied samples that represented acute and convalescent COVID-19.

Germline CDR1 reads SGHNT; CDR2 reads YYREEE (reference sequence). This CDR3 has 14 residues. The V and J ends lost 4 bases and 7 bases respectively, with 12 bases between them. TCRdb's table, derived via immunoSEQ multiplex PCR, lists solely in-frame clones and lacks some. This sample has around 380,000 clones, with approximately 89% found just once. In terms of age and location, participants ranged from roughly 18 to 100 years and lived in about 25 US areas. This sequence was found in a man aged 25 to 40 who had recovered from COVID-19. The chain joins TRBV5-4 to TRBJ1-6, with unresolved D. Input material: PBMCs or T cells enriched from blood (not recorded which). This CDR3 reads CASSREGSNSPLHF. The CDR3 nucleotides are TGTGCCAGCAGCCGGGAGGGTTCCAATTCACCCCTCCACTTT.